Listed here are 9 T cell receptor beta chains from one sample, sequenced in a study of blood T cell repertoires in COVID-19. Produced via immunoSEQ multiplex PCR; TCRdb's table is partial and in-frame only. The top ten clones hold about 3.2% of a sample with more than 400,000 clones, 80% to 90% of them seen once. Material: peripheral blood. Source of these receptors: a human donor in a cohort sampled during active COVID-19.

The rearrangement uses TRBV19 and TRBJ1-2; D call uncertain. Germline CDR1 and CDR2: LNHDA and SQIVND (reference sequence). This CDR3 comprises 12 residues. Trimming took 8 bases from V and 3 from J, leaving 10 bases between them. CDR3 bases: TGTGCCAGTGCCGGAGTAGACTATGGCTACACCTTC. Translating it yields CASAGVDYGYTF.

On this clone itself: Distinct nucleotide sequences in the sample also encode this CDR3. This chain's CDR3 is CASSPGTGYNQPQHF. CDR3 in DNA: TGTGCCAGCAGCCCGGGGACAGGGTACAATCAGCCCCAGCATTTT. The chain carries TRBV7-2 and TRBJ1-5; 9 bases line up with TRBD1. The germline CDR1 and CDR2 sequences are SGHTA and FQGNSA. The CDR3 runs to 15 residues. V lost 5 bases and J lost 3; bases outside the gene matches: 5.

The V call is TRBV14, the J call TRBJ2-2; the match to TRBD2 covers 9 bases. CDR1 SGHDN and CDR2 FVKESK come from the germline V gene. With V trimmed by 5 bases and J by 5 bases, 12 bases remained unmatched. The CDR3 consists of 17 residues. The CDR3 region has the DNA TGTGCCAGCAGCGATGCCGCGGTAGCGGGAGTTACCGGGGAGCTGTTTTTT. Its translation: CASSDAAVAGVTGELFF.

The chain carries TRBV9 and TRBJ1-2; 7 nucleotides match TRBD1. J gave up 2 bases and V 3 bases, and 10 bases lay outside the gene matches. The CDR3 length is 16 residues. Per germline, CDR1 SGDLS and CDR2 YYNGEE. The CDR3, as DNA: TGTGCCAGCAGCGCCGATCCACAGGGGATGAACTATGGCTACACCTTC. Protein product: CASSADPQGMNYGYTF. The variable domain in full, with the rest retrieved from reference TRBV9 and TRBJ1-2, is DSGVTQTPKHLITATGQRVTLRCSPRSGDLSVYWYQQSLDQGLQFLIQYYNGEERAKGNILERFSAQQFPDLHSELNLSSLELGDSALYFCASSADPQGMNYGYTFGSGTRLTVV.

This clone was counted a single time. The chain carries TRBV19 and TRBJ1-3; D is unresolved. The CDR3 extends over 15 amino acids. Between the trimmed V and J ends, which lost 3 bases and 0 bases, there was a span of 9 bases. Per the germline V gene, CDR1 is LNHDA and CDR2 is SQIVND (reference sequence). The chain's CDR3 is CASSIRGSSGNTIYF. The CDR3 DNA sequence: TGTGCCAGTAGTATCCGCGGTAGCTCTGGAAACACCATATATTTT.

The chain recombines TRBV30 with TRBJ1-1; the match to TRBD1 covers 10 bases. Germline V lookup: CDR1 GTSNPN, CDR2 SVGIG (reference sequence). The CDR3 spans 14 residues. J lost 10 bases, V lost 1 base, and 9 bases had no gene match. For the CDR3, the DNA is TGTGCCTGGAGTGGGACAGGGGGTCCTAATCCAGCTTTCTTT. Translated, it gives CAWSGTGGPNPAFF.

The chain couples TRBV19 to TRBJ2-3; D unresolved. The CDR3 length is 14 residues. Germline-derived CDR1 and CDR2 are LNHDA and SQIVND (reference sequence). Trimming took off 1 base at V and 5 bases at J, with 10 bases between the two ends. CDR3 residues: CASSIAGVGDTQYF. In DNA form, the CDR3 reads TGTGCCAGTAGTATAGCGGGTGTAGGAGATACGCAGTATTTT. Drawing the rest from reference TRBV19 and TRBJ2-3, the complete variable domain is DGGITQSPKYLFRKEGQNVTLSCEQNLNHDAMYWYRQDPGQGLRLIYYSQIVNDFQKGDIAEGYSVSREKKESFPLTVTSAQKNPTAFYLCASSIAGVGDTQYFGPGTRLTVL.

This clone was seen just once. V is TRBV7-6 and J is TRBJ2-3, with a tentative D call TRBD2 (5 bases). This CDR3 is built from 15 residues. The germline V gene has CDR1 SGHVS and CDR2 FNYEAQ. V lost 5 bases to trimming and J lost 6 bases, with 18 bases between them. The CDR3 DNA sequence: TGTGCCAGCAGCCCGGAAGACGCAAGAGGGGATACGCAGTATTTT. This gives the protein CASSPEDARGDTQYF.

The V call is TRBV5-6, the J call TRBJ2-7; 12 bases match TRBD1. CDR3 length: 16 residues. J was trimmed by 6 bases and V by 1 base; bases with no gene match: 8. The germline CDR1 and CDR2 sequences are SGHDT and YYEEEE. CDR3 amino acids: CASSLTTGTGGSEQYF. The CDR3, as DNA: TGTGCCAGCAGCTTGACTACCGGGACAGGGGGCTCCGAGCAGTACTTC. Full variable domain (missing parts from reference TRBV5-6 and TRBJ2-7): DAGVTQSPTHLIKTRGQQVTLRCSPKSGHDTVSWYQQALGQGPQFIFQYYEEEERQRGNFPDRFSGHQFPNYSSELNVNALLLGDSALYLCASSLTTGTGGSEQYFGPGTRLTVT.